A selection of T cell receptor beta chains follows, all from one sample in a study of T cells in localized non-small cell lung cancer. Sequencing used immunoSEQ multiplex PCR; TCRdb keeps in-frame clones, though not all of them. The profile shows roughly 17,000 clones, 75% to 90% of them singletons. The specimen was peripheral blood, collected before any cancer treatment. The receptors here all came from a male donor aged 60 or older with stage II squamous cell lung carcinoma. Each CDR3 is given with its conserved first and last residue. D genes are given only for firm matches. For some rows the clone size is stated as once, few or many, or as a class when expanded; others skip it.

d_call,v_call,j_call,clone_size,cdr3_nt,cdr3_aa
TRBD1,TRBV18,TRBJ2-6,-,TGTGCCAGCTCACCTCCGGGACAGGGAAGCTCTGGGGCCAACGTCCTGACTTTC,CASSPPGQGSSGANVLTF
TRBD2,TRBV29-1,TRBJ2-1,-,TGCAGCGTGGCTGGACTAGCGGGACGCCTCTCCTACAATGAGCAGTTCTTC,CSVAGLAGRLSYNEQFF
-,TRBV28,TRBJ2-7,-,TGTGCCAGCAGTTTATGGGCAGCTGAGCAGTACTTC,CASSLWAAEQYF
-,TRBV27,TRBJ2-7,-,TGTGCCAGCAGTTTATCGCCTCGAGGTCACGAGCAGTACTTC,CASSLSPRGHEQYF
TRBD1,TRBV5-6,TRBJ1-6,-,TGTGCCAGCAGCTTGGAAGTGGGGACAGGGGGGAATTCACCCCTCCACTTT,CASSLEVGTGGNSPLHF
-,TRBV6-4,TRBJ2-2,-,TGTGCCAGCAGGATGGGGGGCTTGAACACCGGGGAGCTGTTTTTT,CASRMGGLNTGELFF
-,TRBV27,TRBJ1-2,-,TGTGCCAGCAGTCCGACGACAGAAAACTATGGCTACACCTTC,CASSPTTENYGYTF
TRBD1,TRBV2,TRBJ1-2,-,TGTGCCAGCAGTTTAATCGCCGGGACAGGGTATGGCTACACCTTC,CASSLIAGTGYGYTF
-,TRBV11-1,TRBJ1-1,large,TGTGCCAGCAGCCCGTCGGGCACTGAAGCTTTCTTT,CASSPSGTEAFF
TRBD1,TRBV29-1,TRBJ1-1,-,TGCAGCGTTGAAAAACCCGAACAGGGGGCGAACACTGAAGCTTTCTTT,CSVEKPEQGANTEAFF
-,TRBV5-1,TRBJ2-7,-,TGCGCCAGCAGCTTGGGACTGGGGGGCTACGAGCAGTACTTC,CASSLGLGGYEQYF
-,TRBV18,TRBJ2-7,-,TGTGCCAGCTCACCCAAGGCTGTGGGTTCCGAGCAGTACTTC,CASSPKAVGSEQYF
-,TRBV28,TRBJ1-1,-,TGTGCCAGCAGTTTTGGACAGCGGGATGAAGCTTTCTTT,CASSFGQRDEAFF
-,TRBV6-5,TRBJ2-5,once,TGTGCCAGCAGACCTCCGGGAGAGACCCAGTACTTC,CASRPPGETQYF
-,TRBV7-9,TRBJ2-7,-,TGTGCCAGCAGCTTGTCGATGAGCGAGCAGTACTTC,CASSLSMSEQYF
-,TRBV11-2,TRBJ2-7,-,TGTGCCAGCAGCGATGCTTACGAGCAGTACTTC,CASSDAYEQYF
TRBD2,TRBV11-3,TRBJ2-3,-,TGTGCCAGCAGCTTAGAGGGACTAGCAACGGATACGCAGTATTTT,CASSLEGLATDTQYF
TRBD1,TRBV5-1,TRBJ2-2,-,TGCGCCAGCAGCTGGACAGGGGGCGGCGGGGAGCTGTTTTTT,CASSWTGGGGELFF
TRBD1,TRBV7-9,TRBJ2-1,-,TGTGCCAGCAGCTTAGGGCAGGGGGCAAATGAGCAGTTCTTC,CASSLGQGANEQFF
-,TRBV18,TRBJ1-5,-,TGTGCCAGCTCACCACAACAGATCAATCAGCCCCAGCATTTT,CASSPQQINQPQHF
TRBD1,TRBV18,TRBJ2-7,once,TGTGCCAGCTCATCCTACAGGGGAGAAACCTCCGAGCAGTACTTC,CASSSYRGETSEQYF
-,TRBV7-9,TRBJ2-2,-,TGTGCCAGCAGCTTCAAGGCTCCGAACACCGGGGAGCTGTTTTTT,CASSFKAPNTGELFF
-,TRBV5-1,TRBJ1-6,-,TGCGCCAGCAGCTTGGGCGGGAGTTCACCCCTCCACTTT,CASSLGGSSPLHF
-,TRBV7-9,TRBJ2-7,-,TGTGCCAGCAGCTTAGGACAGCTCTCGTACGAGCAGTACTTC,CASSLGQLSYEQYF
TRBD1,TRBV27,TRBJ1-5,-,TGTGCCAGCAGTTATGGGACAGGGCGAAATCAGCCCCAGCATTTT,CASSYGTGRNQPQHF
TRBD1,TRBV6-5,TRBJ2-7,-,TGTGCCAGCAGTTACTCGAGATCCAACAGGGGCCACGAGCAGTACTTC,CASSYSRSNRGHEQYF
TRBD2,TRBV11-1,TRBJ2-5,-,TGTGCCAGCAGCTCCTCGTTAGCGGGGACGTACCAAGAGACCCAGTACTTC,CASSSSLAGTYQETQYF
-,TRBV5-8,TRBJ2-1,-,TGTGCCAGCAGCTTGGCGCGCAGGGTCAATGAGCAGTTCTTC,CASSLARRVNEQFF
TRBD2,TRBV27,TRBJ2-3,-,TGTGCCAGCAGTTACGACACCCGAGGCGGGAGACAGTATTTT,CASSYDTRGGRQYF
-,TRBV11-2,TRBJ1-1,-,TGTGCCAGCAGCCCCGGGGGTGGTACTGAAGCTTTCTTT,CASSPGGGTEAFF
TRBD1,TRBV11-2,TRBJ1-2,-,TGTGCCAGCAGCCAAGCAGGGGGCAATCGTATCGCGGGCTACACCTTC,CASSQAGGNRIAGYTF
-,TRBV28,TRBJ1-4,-,TGTGCCAGCAGCCAACGGGGCGCCTGGGATGAAAAACTGTTTTTT,CASSQRGAWDEKLFF
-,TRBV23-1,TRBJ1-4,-,TGCGCCAGCAGTCAATCAAAGGGGTATCCGGCAACTAATGAAAAACTGTTTTTT,CASSQSKGYPATNEKLFF
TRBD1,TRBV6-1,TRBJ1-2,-,TGTGCCAGCACTCCCGAAGGGGTCAGGGGGTTTGGCTACACCTTC,CASTPEGVRGFGYTF
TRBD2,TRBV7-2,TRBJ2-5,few,TGTGCCAGCAGCTTAGGGGCCGGGGGGCAAGAGACCCAGTACTTC,CASSLGAGGQETQYF
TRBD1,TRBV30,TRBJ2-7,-,TGTGCCTGGAACCCCGGGACAGGGCGCGAGCAGTACTTC,CAWNPGTGREQYF
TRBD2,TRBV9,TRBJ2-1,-,TGTGCCAGCAGCCACGGGAGCGGGAGAAATATCAATGAGCAGTTCTTC,CASSHGSGRNINEQFF
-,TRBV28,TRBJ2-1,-,TGTGCCAGCAGGATCAGATCCGGGACGGAGTTCTTC,CASRIRSGTEFF
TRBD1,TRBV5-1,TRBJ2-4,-,TGCGCCAGCAGCTGGGGAGGACAGGGGACCTTAGCCAAAAACATTCAGTACTTC,CASSWGGQGTLAKNIQYF
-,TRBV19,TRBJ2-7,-,TGTGCCAGTAGCCAAGGGCTAGCCCCATGGGGGGAGCAGTACTTC,CASSQGLAPWGEQYF
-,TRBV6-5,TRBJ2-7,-,TGTGCCAGCAAGGTGGCTCTAGCGACCTACGAGCAGTACTTC,CASKVALATYEQYF
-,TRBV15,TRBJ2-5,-,TGTGCCACCAGCCCCCGGCGAGGAGAGACCCAGTACTTC,CATSPRRGETQYF
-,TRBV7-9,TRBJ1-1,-,TGTGCCAGCAGCCGGATACGGACAGAGAACACTGAAGCTTTCTTT,CASSRIRTENTEAFF
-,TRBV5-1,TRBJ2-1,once,TGCGCCAGCAGCTCAAATCACTCGCCTGGTGAGCAGTTCTTC,CASSSNHSPGEQFF
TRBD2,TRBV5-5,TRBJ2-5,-,TGTGCCAGCAGCTTTCGACTAGCGGGAGTATCAGAGACCCAGTACTTC,CASSFRLAGVSETQYF